A single sample is the source of the 31 T cell receptor beta chains below, sequenced in a study of T cell changes during pregnancy in multiple sclerosis. The assay was immunoSEQ multiplex PCR, and TCRdb's table has in-frame clones only and misses some. The sample records more than 25,000 clones, around 90% being singletons. Here the sequenced sample was CD4+ T cells from peripheral blood mononuclear cells, taken in the first trimester of pregnancy. These receptors were collected from a female donor with multiple sclerosis, enrolled in a pregnancy study.

The table lists this clone with a count of one. CDR3 region: CASSVLSDMDTEAFF. The CDR3 DNA reads TGTGCCAGCAGCGTATTATCAGATATGGACACTGAAGCTTTCTTT. V is TRBV9 and J is TRBJ1-1, with D uncertain. Germline V gene sequence: CDR1 SGDLS, CDR2 YYNGEE. CDR3 length equals 15 residues. V was shortened by 1 base and J by 3 bases, with 13 bases between the two germline ends.

Only a few counts were recorded for this clone. The chain couples TRBV27 to TRBJ1-2, with a possible D match to TRBD1 (5 bases). The V end was cut by 6 bases, the J end by 8 bases, with 13 bases between. The V gene's germline CDR1 is MNHEY and CDR2 SMNVEV (reference sequence). The CDR3 runs to 12 residues. CDR3 residues: CASSTRGVGYTF. The CDR3 DNA follows: TGTGCCAGCAGCACACGGGGGGTCGGCTACACCTTC.

V gene TRBV29-1 combines with J gene TRBJ1-1, with 7 bases matching TRBD1. Germline CDR1 reads SQVTM; CDR2 reads ANQGSEA. This CDR3 is 12 amino acids long. Trimming removed 6 bases from V and 10 bases from J; junction bases left unmatched: 11. CDR3 residues: CSVVKQGSGAFF. The CDR3 bases are TGCAGCGTCGTTAAACAGGGGTCAGGAGCTTTCTTT.

The CDR3 protein is CASSLSERETSEQYF. Written as DNA, the CDR3 is TGCGCCAGCAGCCTCTCCGAAAGGGAGACCAGCGAGCAGTACTTC. The chain recombines TRBV5-1 with TRBJ2-7; perhaps TRBD2 as D (5 bases). This CDR3 has 15 residues. Germline V CDR1 and CDR2: SGHRS, YFSETQ. V dropped 4 bases and J dropped 6 bases, with 20 bases sitting between them.

The chain carries TRBV5-1 and TRBJ2-1, with 8 bases that match TRBD2. The CDR3 extends over 14 amino acids. The J segment lost 7 bases and the V segment lost 2 bases, leaving 5 bases of the junction unmatched. Per the germline V gene, CDR1 is SGHRS and CDR2 is YFSETQ. The CDR3 bases are TGCGCCAGCAGCTTTGGCGGGGGGCAAAATGAGCAGTTCTTC. Translation gives CASSFGGGQNEQFF.

This clone counts as medium-sized. The V and J genes are TRBV7-3 and TRBJ2-2, with 7 bases fitting TRBD2. Germline V gene sequence: CDR1 SGHTA, CDR2 FQGTGA. The V gene end was trimmed by 5 bases and the J gene end by 6 bases; junction bases not matched to a gene: 12. This CDR3 comprises 16 residues. CDR3 amino acids: CASSPMGGTSSGELFF. In DNA form, the CDR3 reads TGTGCCAGCAGCCCTATGGGGGGGACCTCGTCCGGGGAGCTGTTTTTT.

The genes are TRBV7-6 and TRBJ2-7; the match to TRBD2 covers 8 bases. Per the germline V gene, CDR1 is SGHVS and CDR2 is FNYEAQ. The CDR3 is 16 residues long. V dropped 2 bases and J dropped 4; count of bases not matched to a gene: 10. CDR3 amino acids: CASSLSGGPASYEQYF. The DNA of the CDR3 is TGTGCCAGCAGCTTAAGCGGGGGCCCCGCATCGTACGAGCAGTACTTC.

The chain employs TRBV28 and TRBJ2-6, with D possibly being TRBD2 (5 bases). CDR1 is MDHEN, CDR2 SYDVKM, per germline. The V and J ends lost 3 bases and 0 bases respectively, with 9 bases between them. The length of the CDR3 is 16 residues. The CDR3 spells CASSLVGGSGANVLTF. CDR3 nucleotide sequence: TGTGCCAGCAGTTTGGTCGGAGGCTCTGGGGCCAACGTCCTGACTTTC. Complete variable domain (other parts from reference TRBV28 and TRBJ2-6): DVKVTQSSRYLVKRTGEKVFLECVQDMDHENMFWYRQDPGLGLRLIYFSYDVKMKEKGDIPEGYSVSREKKERFSLILESASTNQTSMYLCASSLVGGSGANVLTFGAGSRLTVL.

Only a few counts were recorded for this clone. V and J are TRBV11-1 and TRBJ2-7, with 7 bases matching TRBD1. Germline CDR1 SGHAT, CDR2 FQDESV (reference sequence). This CDR3 contains 13 residues. V lost 5 bases to trimming and J lost 3 bases; unmatched junction nucleotides: 4. CDR3 in amino acids: CASSRTGNYEQYF. The CDR3, as DNA: TGTGCCAGCAGCCGGACAGGTAACTACGAGCAGTACTTC.

This clone has just a few counts. The CDR3 sequence: CASSLLQGGSYEQYF. The CDR3 nucleotides read TGTGCCAGCAGTCTTCTGCAGGGGGGCTCCTACGAGCAGTACTTC. The chain links TRBV28 to TRBJ2-7; D might be TRBD1 (7 bases). Germline lookup yields CDR1 MDHEN and CDR2 SYDVKM. V dropped 5 bases and J dropped 0 bases, with 14 bases sitting between them. The CDR3 extends over 15 amino acids.

The chain uses TRBV10-3 and TRBJ1-1, with a tentative D call TRBD1 (5 bases). The CDR3 loop spans 14 amino acids. Germline V gene data show CDR1 as ENHRY and CDR2 as SYGVKD. Between the trimmed V and J ends, which lost 4 bases and 4 bases, there was a span of 13 bases. The CDR3 loop reads CAISASGSGTEAFF. The CDR3 nucleotides are TGTGCCATCAGTGCTTCAGGGTCGGGCACTGAAGCTTTCTTT.

This rearrangement joins TRBV5-1 to TRBJ1-1; D is possibly TRBD1 (5 bases). The CDR3 spans 14 residues. Deletions cut 4 bases from V and 4 bases from J, with 14 bases between. Germline assignment: CDR1 SGHRS and CDR2 YFSETQ. The CDR3 DNA is TGCGCCAGCAGCCCGTTACAGGTGGGCACTGAAGCTTTCTTT. Amino acids: CASSPLQVGTEAFF.

V is TRBV5-4 and J is TRBJ2-2; 7 bases are a match to TRBD1. CDR1 SGHNT and CDR2 YYREEE come from the germline V gene (reference sequence). After removal of 4 bases from V and 2 bases from J, the junction contained 8 bases not matched to a gene. The CDR3 sequence is 16 residues long. The CDR3 sequence is CASSRMGQLNTGELFF. CDR3 sequence (DNA): TGTGCCAGCAGCCGGATGGGACAGCTAAACACCGGGGAGCTGTTTTTT.

The chain links TRBV28 to TRBJ1-1; TRBD1 might be the D (6 bases). The CDR3 sequence is 13 residues long. Germline V lookup: CDR1 MDHEN, CDR2 SYDVKM. Deletions cut 7 bases from V and 3 bases from J, with 12 bases between. In DNA form, the CDR3 reads TGTGCCAGCAAGGGGGATCTGGACACTGAAGCTTTCTTT. Protein product: CASKGDLDTEAFF. Together with reference TRBV28 and TRBJ1-1, the CDR3 gives the full variable domain: DVKVTQSSRYLVKRTGEKVFLECVQDMDHENMFWYRQDPGLGLRLIYFSYDVKMKEKGDIPEGYSVSREKKERFSLILESASTNQTSMYLCASKGDLDTEAFFGQGTRLTVV.

The chain employs TRBV5-1 and TRBJ1-3; D is undetermined. Germline CDR1 and CDR2: SGHRS and YFSETQ. V was shortened by 0 bases and J by 0 bases, with 7 bases between the two germline ends. This CDR3 comprises 15 residues. CDR3 DNA: TGCGCCAGCAGCTTGGGCGACTTCTCTGGAAACACCATATATTTT. Its protein is CASSLGDFSGNTIYF. Drawing the rest from reference TRBV5-1 and TRBJ1-3, the complete variable domain is KAGVTQTPRYLIKTRGQQVTLSCSPISGHRSVSWYQQTPGQGLQFLFEYFSETQRNKGNFPGRFSGRQFSNSRSEMNVSTLELGDSALYLCASSLGDFSGNTIYFGEGSWLTVV.

The J gene is TRBJ2-3, the V gene TRBV6-1, with D maybe TRBD2 (5 bases). Trimming left V 2 bases short and J 2 bases short, with 11 bases between. Germline V CDR1 and CDR2: MNHNS, SASEGT. The length of the CDR3 is 15 residues. CDR3 DNA: TGTGCCAGCAGTGAAAAGAGGGTGAACACAGATACGCAGTATTTT. Its protein is CASSEKRVNTDTQYF.

V is TRBV7-3 and J is TRBJ2-5; the match to TRBD2 covers 7 bases. The germline gives CDR1 SGHTA, CDR2 FQGTGA. The CDR3 length is 15 residues. J was trimmed by 5 bases and V by 1 base; bases with no gene match: 7. The CDR3 coding sequence is TGTGCCAGCAGCTTAATGGGACTAACGGCCGAGACCCAGTACTTC. Its protein product is CASSLMGLTAETQYF.

The gene calls are TRBV27 and TRBJ2-5, with D possibly matching TRBD2 (6 bases). This CDR3 spans 13 amino acids. Per the germline V gene, CDR1 is MNHEY and CDR2 is SMNVEV (reference sequence). Deletions cut 4 bases from V and 5 bases from J, with 11 bases between. The CDR3 is CASSYRRGETQYF. CDR3 nucleotide sequence: TGTGCCAGCAGTTACAGGCGGGGCGAGACCCAGTACTTC.

This chain joins TRBV9 and TRBJ1-2; 9 positions match TRBD1. J gave up 2 bases and V 3 bases, and 2 bases lay outside the gene matches. The CDR3 totals 14 residues. CDR1 and CDR2 from the germline V gene are SGDLS and YYNGEE. CDR3 DNA: TGTGCCAGCAGCGCCGGACAGGGGAACTATGGCTACACCTTC. This translates into CASSAGQGNYGYTF.

The chain has TRBV10-3 and TRBJ2-1; D unclear. With 4 bases removed from V and 6 bases from J, the gap between germline ends came to 4 bases. The CDR3 totals 11 residues. The germline V gene encodes CDR1 ENHRY and CDR2 SYGVKD. The CDR3: CAISASNEQFF. Here the CDR3 DNA reads TGTGCCATCAGTGCTAGCAATGAGCAGTTCTTC.

The chain carries TRBV12-5 and TRBJ2-7; TRBD2 matches 10 bases. The CDR3 covers 16 residues. With 4 bases clipped from V and 5 bases from J, the junction kept 11 bases outside the gene matches. In germline, CDR1 is LGHNT, CDR2 FRNRAP. CDR3 nucleotides: TGTGCTAGTGGTTCTCAGCGGGGGGGCCAGTCTAACGAGCAGTACTTC. Amino acids: CASGSQRGGQSNEQYF.

V and J are TRBV5-1 and TRBJ1-6; 7 bases are shared with TRBD1. This CDR3 has 14 residues. Germline assignment: CDR1 SGHRS and CDR2 YFSETQ. The junction had 7 bases not matched to a gene; V was cut back by 7 bases and J by 6 bases. The CDR3 bases are TGCGCCAGCGGACCGGGACAGACTAATTCACCCCTCCACTTT. Protein: CASGPGQTNSPLHF.

The chain is built from TRBV4-1 and TRBJ2-5, with D possibly TRBD2 on 6 matching bases. Matching the DNA end better, TRBJ2-7 makes the J call doubtful. This CDR3 is 16 amino acids long. CDR1 and CDR2 (germline): MGHRA, YSYEKL. CDR3 sequence (DNA): TGCGCCAGCAGCCCCCGAATAGGGACTTCAGGCTACGAGCAGTACTTC. Its translation: CASSPRIGTSGYEQYF.

The gene calls are TRBV7-2 and TRBJ2-7; maybe TRBD2 (6 bases). The V end lost 5 bases, the J end lost 3 bases, and 14 bases lay between the germline ends. CDR3 length equals 14 residues. Germline loops: CDR1 SGHTA, CDR2 FQGNSA. For the CDR3, the DNA is TGTGCCAGCAGCCCCGGGACGGGGGTCTACGAGCAGTACTTC. Amino acid sequence: CASSPGTGVYEQYF.

The genes are TRBV28 and TRBJ2-1; D is perhaps TRBD1 (5 bases). Germline V lookup: CDR1 MDHEN, CDR2 SYDVKM. This CDR3 has 13 amino acids. V lost 6 bases and J 6 bases, leaving 12 bases between the germline ends. DNA for the CDR3: TGTGCCAGCAGCGGCGGCAGGGTCAATGAGCAGTTCTTC. It translates to CASSGGRVNEQFF.

The chain carries TRBV7-6 and TRBJ2-1; 11 bases align to TRBD2. This CDR3 region has 17 residues. Per the germline V gene, CDR1 is SGHVS and CDR2 is FNYEAQ. V shed 5 bases, J shed 5 bases, and the junction held 11 bases outside the gene matches. CDR3 DNA sequence: TGTGCCAGCAGCAAGACTAGCGGGGCGGGGGGTCACAATGAGCAGTTCTTC. It codes for CASSKTSGAGGHNEQFF.

The chain employs TRBV6-1 and TRBJ1-1; D is possibly TRBD1 (6 bases). In germline, CDR1 is MNHNS, CDR2 SASEGT. This CDR3 is 15 amino acids long. V was clipped by 2 bases and J by 2 bases, with 12 bases between them. The CDR3 DNA reads as TGTGCCAGCAGTGAATATGGGACACCCAACACTGAAGCTTTCTTT. This sequence encodes CASSEYGTPNTEAFF.

V is TRBV6-1 and J is TRBJ1-1, with TRBD1 as a possible D gene (5 bases). Germline V lookup: CDR1 MNHNS, CDR2 SASEGT. With 7 bases removed from V and 6 bases from J, the gap between germline ends came to 12 bases. The CDR3 totals 12 residues. Here the CDR3 reads CASKRGISEAFF. The CDR3 nucleotides read TGTGCCAGCAAGCGGGGGATCTCTGAAGCTTTCTTT.

The rearrangement uses TRBV5-1 and TRBJ1-1; the match to TRBD1 covers 9 bases. Germline values: CDR1 SGHRS, CDR2 YFSETQ. Trimming cost V 0 bases and J 6 bases; bases outside gene matches: 0. The CDR3 is made up of 13 amino acids. The CDR3 is CASSLDRGPEAFF. The DNA for the CDR3 is TGCGCCAGCAGCTTGGACAGGGGGCCTGAAGCTTTCTTT.

This clone appeared a single time. J is TRBJ1-2 and V is TRBV7-9; D call uncertain. There are 11 residues in the CDR3. Germline-derived CDR1 and CDR2 are SEHNR and FQNEAQ (reference sequence). Trimming took off 1 base at V and 8 bases at J, with 5 bases between the two ends. Written as DNA, the CDR3 is TGTGCCAGCAGCTTAGGGCAAGGCTACACCTTC. Translated: CASSLGQGYTF.

V is TRBV11-2 and J is TRBJ1-1; D remains ambiguous. CDR1 is SGHAT and CDR2 is FQNNGV in the germline V gene. Trimming took 5 bases from V and 5 from J, leaving 15 bases between them. The CDR3 length is 14 residues. The CDR3 is CASSPALGGTEAFF. The CDR3 nucleotides are TGTGCCAGCAGCCCCGCCTTGGGAGGGACTGAAGCTTTCTTT.